The source of this T cell receptor beta chain is a study of Graves' ophthalmopathy and Graves' hyperthyroidism. Study-level findings and limits: Its predictions of ophthalmopathy progression gave the model 70.59% sensitivity and roughly 76% specificity.

This clonotype was observed many times. Its antigen is still unknown. The CDR3 runs to 14 residues. V lost 3 bases and J lost 14; bases outside the gene matches: 10. Germline V gene sequence: CDR1 SGHTA, CDR2 FQGNSA. RNA transcripts were the source from which TCR beta CDR3 regions were amplified. An initial RT-PCR round employing HTBI primers preceded a second-round multiplex PCR. Each CDR3 protein gets one entry after TCRdb re-called the multiplex PCR reads with MiXCR. Among about 220,000 distinct CDR3 sequences listed, roughly 21% were seen once. The TCR comes from a woman in her fifties or sixties with Graves' ophthalmopathy. The sequenced sample consisted of peripheral blood. The chain uses TRBV7-2 and TRBJ1-6, with 7 bases matching TRBD1. CDR3 coding DNA: TGTGCCAGCAGCTTGGACAGGCAAATAAGGGCCCTCCACTTT. Translation gives CASSLDRQIRALHF.